Listed below are T cell receptor beta chains from one sample, sequenced in a study of blood T cells in healthy people across ages. Each CDR3 protein gets one entry after TCRdb re-called the 5' RACE reads with MiXCR. The table lists 780,000 or so distinct CDR3 sequences, about 61% of them singletons. The specimen sequenced was blood. All receptors come from a man in his forties in good health. Each CDR3 is given with its conserved first and last residue. Each record gives: J gene, V gene, D gene, clone size, CDR3 DNA, CDR3 protein. The D gene is left open where the match is weak. Clone size appears in some rows only: once, few, many, or a class for an expanded clone.

TRBJ2-2,TRBV21-1,-,-,TGTGCCAGCAGCAAATCCGACGGACTAGCACAGAACACCGGGGAGCTGTTTTTT,CASSKSDGLAQNTGELFF
TRBJ2-5,TRBV5-1,-,few,TGTGCCAGCAGTTTCGGCCAGGGTCGGGAGACCCAGTACTTC,CASSFGQGRETQYF
TRBJ2-1,TRBV20-1,-,few,TGCAGTGCTAGAGAGAGGGGGATCTCCTACAATGAGCAGTTCTTC,CSARERGISYNEQFF
TRBJ1-1,TRBV10-3,-,once,TGTGCCATCAGGGGGGACACTGAAGCTTTCTTT,CAIRGDTEAFF
TRBJ2-5,TRBV20-1,-,-,TGCAGTGCTAGGCTGGGAGGATACCAAGAGACCCAGTACTTC,CSARLGGYQETQYF
TRBJ2-7,TRBV7-2,-,few,TGTGCCAGCAGCGGTGGTCTGTCATCCTACGAGCAGTACTTC,CASSGGLSSYEQYF
TRBJ2-6,TRBV3-1,-,-,TGTGCCAGCAGCCAAGATTTCGCGGGCTCTGGGGCCAACGTCCTGACTTTC,CASSQDFAGSGANVLTF
TRBJ2-7,TRBV28,-,-,TGTGCCAGCAGTTTAGGGCTCGGAGGGGGGGCCAACGAGCAGTACTTC,CASSLGLGGGANEQYF
TRBJ2-6,TRBV5-1,-,-,TGCGCCAGCAGCTTGGGACAGACCTCTGGGGCCAACGTCCTGACTTTC,CASSLGQTSGANVLTF
TRBJ1-6,TRBV6-5,-,-,TGTGCCAGCGGAGAAGGGAATTATAATTCACCCCTCCACTTT,CASGEGNYNSPLHF
TRBJ2-3,TRBV28,TRBD2,-,TGTGCCAGCAGTCCCGGGAGGGCTAGCGGGGTACCAGATACGCAGTATTTT,CASSPGRASGVPDTQYF
TRBJ2-4,TRBV12-5,-,-,TGTGCTAGTTCGATGATGGGAGGAAAAACCATTCAGTACTTC,CASSMMGGKTIQYF
TRBJ2-3,TRBV29-1,-,many,TGCAGCGTTGCGGAAGGTACAGATACGCAGTATTTT,CSVAEGTDTQYF
TRBJ2-3,TRBV6-1,TRBD2,-,TGTGCCAGCAGTGCCCTAGCGGGGGGTCTGACAGATACGCAGTATTTT,CASSALAGGLTDTQYF